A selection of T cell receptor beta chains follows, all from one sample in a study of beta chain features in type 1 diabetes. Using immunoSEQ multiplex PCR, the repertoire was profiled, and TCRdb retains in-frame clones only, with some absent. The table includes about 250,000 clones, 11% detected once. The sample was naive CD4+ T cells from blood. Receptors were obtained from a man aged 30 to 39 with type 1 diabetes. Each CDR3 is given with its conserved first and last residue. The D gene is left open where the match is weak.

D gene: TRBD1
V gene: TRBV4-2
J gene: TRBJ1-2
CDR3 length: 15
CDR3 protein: CASSQETGVNYGYTF

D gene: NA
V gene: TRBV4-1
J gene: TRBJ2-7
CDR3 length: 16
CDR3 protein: CASSQGVGVLSYEQYF

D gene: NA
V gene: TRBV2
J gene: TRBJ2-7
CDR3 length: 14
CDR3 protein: CASSESEFSYEQYF

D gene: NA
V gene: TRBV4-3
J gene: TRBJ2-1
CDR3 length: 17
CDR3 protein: CASSQDRSFSSYNEQFF

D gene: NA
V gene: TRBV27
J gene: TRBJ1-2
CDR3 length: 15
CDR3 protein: CASSLGAAPNYGYTF

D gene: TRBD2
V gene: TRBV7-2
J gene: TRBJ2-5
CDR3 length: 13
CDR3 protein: CASSPGLGQTQYF

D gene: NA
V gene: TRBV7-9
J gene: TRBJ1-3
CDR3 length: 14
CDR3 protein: CASSFSGSGNTIYF

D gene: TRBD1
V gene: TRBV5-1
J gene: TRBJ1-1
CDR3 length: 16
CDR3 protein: CASSPRDSGMNTEAFF

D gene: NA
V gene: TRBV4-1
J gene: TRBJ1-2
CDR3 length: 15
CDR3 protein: CASSRPQGSSGGYTF

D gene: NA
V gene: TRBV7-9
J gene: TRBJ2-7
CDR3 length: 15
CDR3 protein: CASSPRGFLSYEQYF

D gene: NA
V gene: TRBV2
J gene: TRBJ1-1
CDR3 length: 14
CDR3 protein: CASSVGGRNTEAFF

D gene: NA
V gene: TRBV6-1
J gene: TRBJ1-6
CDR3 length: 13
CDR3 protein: CASSEGSTLPLHF

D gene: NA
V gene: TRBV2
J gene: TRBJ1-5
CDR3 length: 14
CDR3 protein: CASSAGRPDQPQHF

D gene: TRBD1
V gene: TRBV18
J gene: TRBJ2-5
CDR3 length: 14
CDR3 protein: CASSPPGQSETQYF

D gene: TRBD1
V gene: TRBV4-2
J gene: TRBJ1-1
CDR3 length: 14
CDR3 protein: CASSQDRGYTEAFF

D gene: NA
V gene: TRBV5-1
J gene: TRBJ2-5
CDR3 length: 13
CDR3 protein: CASSFSVPETQYF

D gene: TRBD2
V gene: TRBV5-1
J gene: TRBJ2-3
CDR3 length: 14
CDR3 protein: CASSLTGGLDTQYF

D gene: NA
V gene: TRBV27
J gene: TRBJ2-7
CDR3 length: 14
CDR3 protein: CASNLAGVAYEQYF

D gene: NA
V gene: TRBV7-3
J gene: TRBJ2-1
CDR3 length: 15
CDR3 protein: CASSLQGMSYNEQFF

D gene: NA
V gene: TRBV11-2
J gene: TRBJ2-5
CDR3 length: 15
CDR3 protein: CASSLRDSLGETQYF